Presented here are 30 T cell receptor beta chains from one specimen sequenced in a study of PD-L1 blockade in urothelial cancer (dated by TCRdb to about 2017). The time point label for this specimen denotes: pretreatment peripheral blood. Library preparation was by the immunoSEQ multiplex PCR assay. TCRdb's version of the immuneACCESS table is confined to in-frame rearrangements and falls short of the full clone set. An unresolved V gene accounts for under half of the shortfall where checked; the remainder is of unknown origin. In this sample the table shows 55,000 to 85,000 clones, 84% of which occur a single time. The ten largest clones represent roughly 9.2% of the sample. The sequenced sample was PBMCs, obtained around atezolizumab (anti-PD-L1) treatment. These receptors all stem from a woman between 70 and 85 years old with urothelial cancer.

The chain couples TRBV11-2 to TRBJ2-7; D is unresolved. V lost 0 bases, J lost 3 bases, and 12 bases lay in between. Looked up from germline, CDR1 is SGHAT and CDR2 is FQNNGV. This CDR3 contains 15 residues. In nucleotides, the CDR3 is TGTGCCAGCAGCTTAGATTGGAGTGACGGCTACGAGCAGTACTTC. The encoded protein is CASSLDWSDGYEQYF.

The chain is built from TRBV15 and TRBJ1-1, with 8 positions matching TRBD1. The CDR3 runs 15 residues. Germline V gives CDR1 LNHNV, CDR2 YYDKDF (reference sequence). The ends lost 1 base at V and 6 bases at J; junction bases unmatched: 7. In DNA form, the CDR3 reads TGTGCCACCAGCAGAGGTGGACAGGGTGTTTCTGAAGCTTTCTTT. Amino acid sequence: CATSRGGQGVSEAFF.

This clone occurred once. The chain links TRBV18 to TRBJ2-2; perhaps TRBD2 as D (6 bases). Germline-derived CDR1 and CDR2 are KGHSH and LQKENI. Trimming removed 1 base at V and 3 bases at J, with 12 bases between. The CDR3 is 16 residues long. CDR3 bases: TGTGCCAGCTCACCACAGGCAGCGGGTTACACCGGGGAGCTGTTTTTT. Its protein product is CASSPQAAGYTGELFF.

The chain has TRBV29-1 and TRBJ2-7; 11 positions match TRBD2. After removal of 7 bases from V and 0 bases from J, the junction contained 2 bases not matched to a gene. The CDR3 runs 13 residues. Germline CDR1 SQVTM, CDR2 ANQGSEA. This CDR3 reads CSATSGSSYEQYF. DNA for the CDR3: TGCAGCGCTACTAGCGGGAGCTCCTACGAGCAGTACTTC.

This clone was picked up a small number of times. The J gene is TRBJ1-4, the V gene TRBV5-1; TRBD1 aligns across 9 bases. Germline V gene sequence: CDR1 SGHRS, CDR2 YFSETQ. The CDR3 is 15 residues long. V lost 5 bases to trimming and J lost 8 bases; unmatched junction nucleotides: 10. The CDR3 here is CASRLGGTGWEKLFF. In DNA form, the CDR3 reads TGCGCCAGCAGACTCGGGGGGACAGGGTGGGAAAAACTGTTTTTT.

The chain combines TRBV7-7 with TRBJ2-1, with a weak D call TRBD2 (5 bases). This CDR3 comprises 16 residues. The V gene's germline CDR1 is SSHAT and CDR2 FNYEAQ (reference sequence). Trimming cost V 1 base and J 5 bases, with 15 bases left between them. The CDR3 DNA follows: TGTGCCAGCAGCTTAGGCCTAGCCATTGGGGACAATGAGCAGTTCTTC. As protein: CASSLGLAIGDNEQFF. Looking up the rest from reference TRBV7-7 and TRBJ2-1 gives the full variable domain: GAGVSQSPRYKVTKRGQDVTLRCDPISSHATLYWYQQALGQGPEFLTYFNYEAQPDKSGLPSDRFSAERPEGSISTLTIQRTEQRDSAMYRCASSLGLAIGDNEQFFGPGTRLTVL.

Only a few counts were recorded for this clone. V gene TRBV20-1 combines with J gene TRBJ1-2; D remains ambiguous. The length of the CDR3 is 11 residues. In germline, CDR1 is DFQATT, CDR2 SNEGSKA (reference sequence). With 4 bases removed from V and 1 base from J, the gap between germline ends came to 4 bases. CDR3 region: CSAKLNYGYTF. DNA for the CDR3: TGCAGTGCTAAACTTAACTATGGCTACACCTTC.

V usage is TRBV7-2 and J usage is TRBJ2-5; D is unresolved. This CDR3 comprises 15 residues. V lost 4 bases and J 5 bases, leaving 17 bases between the germline ends. The V gene's germline CDR1 is SGHTA and CDR2 FQGNSA. CDR3 sequence reads: CASSYHWAGRETQYF. In DNA form, the CDR3 reads TGTGCCAGCAGCTACCACTGGGCTGGTAGGGAGACCCAGTACTTC.

The V call is TRBV4-1, the J call TRBJ2-5; 7 bases fit TRBD1. There are 13 residues in the CDR3. The germline CDR1 and CDR2 sequences are MGHRA and YSYEKL. After removal of 5 bases from V and 3 bases from J, the junction contained 3 bases not matched to a gene. Written as DNA, the CDR3 is TGCGCCAGCAGCTGGGGACAGAAAGAGACCCAGTACTTC. Protein product: CASSWGQKETQYF.

The V gene is TRBV9, the J gene TRBJ1-1; possible D gene TRBD1, 5 bases. This CDR3 is 18 amino acids long. CDR1 SGDLS and CDR2 YYNGEE come from the germline V gene. Trimming took 3 bases from V and 0 from J, leaving 21 bases between them. The CDR3 region is CASSAREGPERMNTEAFF. The CDR3 DNA follows: TGTGCCAGCAGCGCGAGGGAGGGACCAGAACGGATGAACACTGAAGCTTTCTTT.

V and J are TRBV28 and TRBJ2-3; the match to TRBD1 covers 7 bases. The CDR3 is 16 amino acids. Unmatched junction bases numbered 9, after V lost 6 bases and J lost 0 bases. The germline V gene has CDR1 MDHEN and CDR2 SYDVKM. The CDR3 sequence is CASRGTGDLSTDTQYF. The DNA for the CDR3 is TGTGCCAGCAGAGGAACAGGGGATCTTAGCACAGATACGCAGTATTTT.

The chain employs TRBV4-1 and TRBJ1-5, with D uncertain. The V end was cut by 0 bases, the J end by 1 base, with 10 bases between. The length of the CDR3 is 16 residues. Germline lookup yields CDR1 MGHRA and CDR2 YSYEKL. The CDR3 region has the DNA TGCGCCAGCAGCCAAGATCTCTTGTCCAGCAATCAGCCCCAGCATTTT. Translation: CASSQDLLSSNQPQHF.

This chain joins TRBV14 and TRBJ1-5; D gene uncertain. V was cut by 1 base and J by 9 bases, with 10 bases left in between. Germline V lookup: CDR1 SGHDN, CDR2 FVKESK. The CDR3 is made up of 13 amino acids. The CDR3: CASSQASNGPQHF. The CDR3 bases are TGTGCCAGCAGCCAAGCGTCGAACGGGCCCCAGCATTTT.

As for this clone: The sample carries other DNA sequences with the same CDR3. V gene TRBV5-1 combines with J gene TRBJ2-2; 9 bases agree with TRBD2. The length of the CDR3 is 15 residues. J lost 1 base, V lost 5 bases, and 3 bases had no gene match. Germline V gene lookup returns CDR1 SGHRS and CDR2 YFSETQ. The CDR3 nucleotides are TGCGCCAGCAGTTTTAGCGGGAGGAACACCGGGGAGCTGTTTTTT. This sequence encodes CASSFSGRNTGELFF.

The CDR3 nucleotides are TGTGCCAGCAGTTACGAGGGCAATGAGCAGTTCTTC. As protein: CASSYEGNEQFF. The chain uses TRBV6-5 and TRBJ2-1; D is possibly TRBD2 (5 bases). V lost 2 bases to trimming and J lost 6 bases, with 5 bases between them. CDR3 length equals 12 residues. Germline CDR1 reads MNHEY; CDR2 reads SVGAGI.

The chain has TRBV7-2 and TRBJ1-4; no clear D. Trimming stripped 3 bases from V and 8 bases from J, with 7 bases between. The CDR3 is 12 residues long. Germline CDR1 SGHTA, CDR2 FQGNSA. CDR3 bases: TGTGCCAGCAGCTTGACTGACGAAAAACTGTTTTTT. Its translation: CASSLTDEKLFF.

The chain joins TRBV10-2 to TRBJ2-1, with unresolved D. The CDR3 has 11 residues. Germline V gives CDR1 WSHSY, CDR2 SAAADI. V was cut by 4 bases and J by 5 bases, with 3 bases left in between. The CDR3 here is CASSANNEQFF. The CDR3, as DNA: TGCGCCAGCAGTGCAAACAATGAGCAGTTCTTC.

The chain employs TRBV27 and TRBJ1-5; TRBD1 might be the D (5 bases). The CDR3 covers 16 residues. Per the germline V gene, CDR1 is MNHEY and CDR2 is SMNVEV (reference sequence). The V end was cut by 6 bases, the J end by 2 bases, with 17 bases between. CDR3 amino acids: CASSLKGNGGNQPQHF. DNA for the CDR3: TGTGCCAGCAGCTTAAAGGGGAATGGGGGCAATCAGCCCCAGCATTTT.

This clone was seen more than once but under ten times. In nucleotides, the CDR3 is TGTGCCAGCAGTGGGAGCCGACCGGGACTAGCGGGGCTAGATACGCAGTATTTT. Residues: CASSGSRPGLAGLDTQYF. The chain has TRBV6-1 and TRBJ2-3; 13 bases match TRBD2. This CDR3 spans 18 amino acids. CDR1 is MNHNS, CDR2 SASEGT, per germline. V gave up 4 bases and J gave up 5 bases; unmatched junction bases: 12.

The chain has TRBV19 and TRBJ1-5, with D possibly TRBD1 on 6 matching bases. The CDR3 runs to 16 residues. V was trimmed by 7 bases and J by 7 bases, leaving 23 bases between them. Germline V CDR1 and CDR2: LNHDA, SQIVND (reference sequence). The CDR3 here is CASTRGGGARVQPQHF. The CDR3 DNA follows: TGTGCCAGTACGCGGGGAGGGGGGGCGCGTGTGCAGCCCCAGCATTTT.

This chain connects TRBV2 to TRBJ2-4; 10 bases are shared with TRBD2. V lost 7 bases and J lost 7; bases outside the gene matches: 13. There are 16 residues in the CDR3. The germline V gene has CDR1 SNHLY and CDR2 FYNNEI. Written as DNA, the CDR3 is TGTGCCAGCATGGACAGCGGGAGGGCCGAGTTTAACATTCAGTACTTC. This gives the protein CASMDSGRAEFNIQYF.

V gene TRBV4-2 combines with J gene TRBJ2-1; 9 nucleotides align to TRBD2. V shed 2 bases and J 4 bases; nucleotides not matched to a gene: 3. The germline gives CDR1 LGHNA, CDR2 YNFKEQ. This CDR3 contains 15 residues. This chain's CDR3 is CASSQSSGRYNEQFF. In DNA, the CDR3 is TGTGCCAGCAGCCAAAGTAGCGGGAGATACAATGAGCAGTTCTTC.

V gene TRBV30 combines with J gene TRBJ2-1, with 8 bases aligning to TRBD2. The CDR3 is 14 residues long. The V and J ends lost 0 bases and 9 bases, in that order; junction bases with no gene match: 7. Germline V gene lookup returns CDR1 GTSNPN and CDR2 SVGIG (reference sequence). For the CDR3, the DNA is TGTGCCTGGAGTGTCGGGGGGGCCATTGGTGAGCAGTTCTTC. This translates into CAWSVGGAIGEQFF.

The chain uses TRBV2 and TRBJ2-7; TRBD1 might be the D (6 bases). The CDR3 loop spans 15 amino acids. Trimming left V 4 bases short and J 3 bases short, with 16 bases between. The germline V gene encodes CDR1 SNHLY and CDR2 FYNNEI. The CDR3 DNA reads TGTGCCAGCAGTGGACAGGACCTCCACCACTACGAGCAGTACTTC. It is translated as CASSGQDLHHYEQYF.

The rearrangement links TRBV5-4 to TRBJ2-3, with 8 bases that match TRBD2. After removal of 4 bases from V and 7 bases from J, the junction contained 14 bases not matched to a gene. The length of the CDR3 is 16 residues. Per the germline V gene, CDR1 is SGHNT and CDR2 is YYREEE (reference sequence). In DNA, the CDR3 is TGTGCCAGCAGCCCCGGGGGGATAGCGGGGATAAATACGCAGTATTTT. This codes for CASSPGGIAGINTQYF.

This clone came up once. The rearrangement joins TRBV30 to TRBJ1-1; D ambiguous. The CDR3 has 11 amino acids. V was clipped by 3 bases and J by 3 bases, with 5 bases between them. The germline V gene encodes CDR1 GTSNPN and CDR2 SVGIG (reference sequence). Written as DNA, the CDR3 is TGTGCCTGGAGGGAGTACACTGAAGCTTTCTTT. Its protein is CAWREYTEAFF.

The V and J genes are TRBV6-1 and TRBJ2-3, with 14 positions matching TRBD2. CDR1 and CDR2 (germline): MNHNS, SASEGT. Trimming took 3 bases from V and 1 from J; bases not matched to a gene: 0. This CDR3 comprises 16 residues. The CDR3 protein is CASSEGLAGGTDTQYF. CDR3 sequence (DNA): TGTGCCAGCAGTGAGGGACTAGCGGGAGGCACAGATACGCAGTATTTT.

This clone was detected a few times. The CDR3 nucleotides read TGTGCCAGCAGCTTAGGGAGGGCCACCTACGAGCAGTACTTC. It codes for CASSLGRATYEQYF. The chain has TRBV11-2 and TRBJ2-7, with D perhaps TRBD2 (6 bases). CDR1 SGHAT and CDR2 FQNNGV come from the germline V gene. The CDR3 is 14 residues long. The V end lost 1 base, the J end lost 2 bases, and 9 bases lay between the germline ends. Variable domain in full (rest from reference TRBV11-2 and TRBJ2-7): EAGVAQSPRYKIIEKRQSVAFWCNPISGHATLYWYQQILGQGPKLLIQFQNNGVVDDSQLPKDRFSAERLKGVDSTLKIQPAKLEDSAVYLCASSLGRATYEQYFGPGTRLTVT.

The chain combines TRBV7-2 with TRBJ2-7; 11 positions match TRBD2. CDR1 is SGHTA, CDR2 FQGNSA, per germline. The CDR3 spans 16 residues. The trim removed 0 bases at V and 3 bases at J, leaving 4 bases unmatched. The CDR3 protein is CASSLAGTSGLYEQYF. CDR3 DNA: TGTGCCAGCAGCTTAGCCGGGACTAGCGGACTCTACGAGCAGTACTTC.

This chain joins TRBV29-1 and TRBJ2-5; 8 bases match TRBD2. Germline V CDR1 and CDR2: SQVTM, ANQGSEA. With V trimmed by 4 bases and J by 7 bases, 8 bases remained unmatched. The length of the CDR3 is 13 residues. CDR3 protein: CSVAAGGEGTQYF. The DNA of the CDR3 is TGCAGCGTTGCTGCGGGGGGCGAGGGGACCCAGTACTTC. The variable domain in full, with the rest retrieved from reference TRBV29-1 and TRBJ2-5, is SAVISQKPSRDICQRGTSLTIQCQVDSQVTMMFWYRQQPGQSLTLIATANQGSEATYESGFVIDKFPISRPNLTFSTLTVSNMSPEDSSIYLCSVAAGGEGTQYFGPGTRLLVL.